The source of this T cell receptor beta chain is a study of cytomegalovirus exposure and HLA in healthy donors. The PCR made use of 60 Vbeta and 13 Jbeta primers. The assay was immunoSEQ multiplex PCR, and TCRdb's table has in-frame clones only and misses some. The sample has around 110,000 clones; around 60% are singletons. This clone was counted between two and nine times. V shed 1 base, J shed 5 bases, and the junction held 0 bases outside the gene matches. CDR3 length equals 13 residues. Per the germline V gene, CDR1 is SGHDT and CDR2 is YYEEEE. The sequence was collected from a woman aged 35 to 49 in good health and CMV-seropositive. Sequenced sample: PBMCs. This rearrangement joins TRBV5-6 to TRBJ2-1; TRBD1 matches 7 bases. This CDR3 reads CASSLTGDNEQFF. Here the CDR3 DNA reads TGTGCCAGCAGCTTGACAGGGGACAATGAGCAGTTCTTC. Drawing the rest from reference TRBV5-6 and TRBJ2-1, the complete variable domain is DAGVTQSPTHLIKTRGQQVTLRCSPKSGHDTVSWYQQALGQGPQFIFQYYEEEERQRGNFPDRFSGHQFPNYSSELNVNALLLGDSALYLCASSLTGDNEQFFGPGTRLTVL.